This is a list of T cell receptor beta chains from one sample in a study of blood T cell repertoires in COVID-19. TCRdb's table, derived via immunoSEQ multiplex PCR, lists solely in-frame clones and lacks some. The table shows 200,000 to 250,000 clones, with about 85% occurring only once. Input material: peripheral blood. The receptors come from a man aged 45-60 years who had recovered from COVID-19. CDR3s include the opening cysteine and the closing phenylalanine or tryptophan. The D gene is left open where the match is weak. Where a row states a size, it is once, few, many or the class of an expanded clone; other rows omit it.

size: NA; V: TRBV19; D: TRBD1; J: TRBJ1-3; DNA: TGTGCCAGTAGTTCGGGACAGCCAAACTCTGGAAACACCATATATTTT; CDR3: CASSSGQPNSGNTIYF
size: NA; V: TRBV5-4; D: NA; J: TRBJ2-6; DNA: TGTGCCAGCAGGCCAGACTCTGGGGCCAACGTCCTGACTTTC; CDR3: CASRPDSGANVLTF
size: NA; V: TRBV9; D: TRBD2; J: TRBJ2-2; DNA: TGTGCCAGCAGCTCCAGCGGGAGTACCACCGGGGAGCTGTTTTTT; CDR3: CASSSSGSTTGELFF
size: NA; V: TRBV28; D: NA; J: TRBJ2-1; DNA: TGTGCCAGCAGTTTCGGGGGGCGCAATGAGCAGTTCTTC; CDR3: CASSFGGRNEQFF
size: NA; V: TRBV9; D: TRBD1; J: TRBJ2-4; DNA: TGTGCCAGCAGCGGTAGGGACAGTCGCCTGGCGCTAGCCAAAAACATTCAGTACTTC; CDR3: CASSGRDSRLALAKNIQYF
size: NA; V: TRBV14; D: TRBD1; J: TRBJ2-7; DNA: TGTGCCAGCAGCCAGCTCCCGGGACAGGTATCTTACGAGCAGTACTTC; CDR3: CASSQLPGQVSYEQYF
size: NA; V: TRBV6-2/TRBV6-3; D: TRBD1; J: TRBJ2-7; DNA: TGTGCCAGCAGTTTCAGGGGGTACTCCTACGAGCAGTACTTC; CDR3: CASSFRGYSYEQYF
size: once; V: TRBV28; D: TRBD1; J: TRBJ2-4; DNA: TGTGCCAGCAGTTCCCCGGGACAGGGGAACATTCAGTACTTC; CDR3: CASSSPGQGNIQYF
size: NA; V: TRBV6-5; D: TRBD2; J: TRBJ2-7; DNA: TGTGCCAGCGAGCTGCGACTAGCGAGCGCCTACGAGCAGTACTTC; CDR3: CASELRLASAYEQYF
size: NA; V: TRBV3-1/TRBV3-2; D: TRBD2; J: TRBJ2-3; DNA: TGTGCCAGCAGCCCACTCCGGACTAGCGGGGGCTCAGATACGCAGTATTTT; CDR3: CASSPLRTSGGSDTQYF
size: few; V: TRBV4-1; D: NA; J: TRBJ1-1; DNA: TGCGCCAGCAGCGCGAGACAGAAGAACACTGAAGCTTTCTTT; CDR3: CASSARQKNTEAFF
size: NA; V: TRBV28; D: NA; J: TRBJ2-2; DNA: TGTGCCAGCACCCGTGCAGGGGCGAACACGGGCCGGGAGCTGTTTTTT; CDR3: CASTRAGANTGRELFF
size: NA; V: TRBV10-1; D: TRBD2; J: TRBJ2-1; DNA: TGCGCCAGCAGTGAGGGAAGCGGGAGTCTCTACAATGAGCAGTTCTTC; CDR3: CASSEGSGSLYNEQFF
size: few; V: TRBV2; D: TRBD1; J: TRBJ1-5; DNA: TGTGCCAGCAGCCGAGGGACAGGGCCCGGACAGCCCCAGCATTTT; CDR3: CASSRGTGPGQPQHF